Below are 25 T cell receptor beta chains sequenced from a single sample in a study of T cell responses to AZD1222 COVID-19 vaccine. The repertoire was sequenced with immunoSEQ multiplex PCR; TCRdb's copy has only in-frame clones and lacks some. The table lists more than 150,000 clones, over 90% of them singletons. The sample was peripheral blood, taken 28 days after the second AZD1222 dose. Source of these receptors: an adult who received the AZD1222 COVID-19 vaccine.

This chain links TRBV10-3 with TRBJ2-1; 8 bases line up with TRBD2. From germline, CDR1 is ENHRY and CDR2 SYGVKD. The CDR3 length is 16 residues. V shed 5 bases and J 0 bases; nucleotides not matched to a gene: 6. The CDR3 bases are TGTGCCATCAGTATGGGGAGCGGGGGCTCCTACAATGAGCAGTTCTTC. This translates into CAISMGSGGSYNEQFF.

The rearrangement joins TRBV7-3 to TRBJ1-1; D remains unclear. V gave up 4 bases and J gave up 0 bases, with 9 bases separating them. Germline CDR1 and CDR2: SGHTA and FQGTGA. The CDR3 is 14 residues long. Here the CDR3 reads CASSSSSMNTEAFF. CDR3 nucleotides: TGTGCCAGCAGCTCCTCAAGCATGAACACTGAAGCTTTCTTT.

The rearrangement links TRBV5-6 to TRBJ2-3, with a tentative D call TRBD1 (6 bases). In germline, CDR1 is SGHDT, CDR2 YYEEEE. The V gene lost 3 bases and the J gene lost 3 bases, with 11 bases spanning the gap. CDR3 length equals 14 residues. The CDR3 sequence: CASSWGQKTDTQYF. The CDR3 coding sequence is TGTGCCAGCAGCTGGGGGCAGAAGACAGATACGCAGTATTTT.

This sequence joins TRBV30 and TRBJ2-3; 10 nucleotides match TRBD2. The CDR3 spans 16 residues. V shed 1 base, J shed 1 base, and the junction held 5 bases outside the gene matches. CDR1 GTSNPN and CDR2 SVGIG come from the germline V gene (reference sequence). CDR3 region: CAWSGIAGGRTDTQYF. DNA for the CDR3: TGTGCCTGGAGTGGGATAGCGGGGGGACGCACAGATACGCAGTATTTT.

This chain connects TRBV24-1 to TRBJ2-6; D remains ambiguous. From germline, CDR1 is KGHDR and CDR2 SFDVKD. CDR3 size: 13 residues. V was trimmed by 3 bases and J by 2 bases, leaving 1 base between them. The CDR3 DNA reads as TGTGCCACCAGTGATCCTGGGGCCAACGTCCTGACTTTC. It codes for CATSDPGANVLTF.

V usage is TRBV4-1 and J usage is TRBJ1-2, with unresolved D. The CDR3 has 12 amino acids. With 0 bases removed from V and 8 bases from J, the gap between germline ends came to 7 bases. Germline V lookup: CDR1 MGHRA, CDR2 YSYEKL. The CDR3 coding sequence is TGCGCCAGCAGCCAAGATCTTACGGGCTACACCTTC. Translated, it gives CASSQDLTGYTF.

The V and J genes are TRBV5-6 and TRBJ1-4; 7 bases align to TRBD1. The V segment lost 5 bases and the J segment 8 bases; nucleotides outside the gene matches: 9. CDR1 SGHDT and CDR2 YYEEEE come from the germline V gene. The CDR3 has 14 amino acids. CDR3 sequence (DNA): TGTGCCAGCAGTTACAGGGGTTACGAGGAAAAACTGTTTTTT. Protein: CASSYRGYEEKLFF.

The J gene is TRBJ2-1, the V gene TRBV10-3, with TRBD1 as a possible D gene (5 bases). From germline, CDR1 is ENHRY and CDR2 SYGVKD. This CDR3 has 14 amino acids. V was shortened by 6 bases and J by 8 bases, with 17 bases between the two germline ends. CDR3 sequence: CAIRVSGPGYEQFF. The CDR3 DNA reads as TGTGCCATCAGGGTCTCAGGACCAGGGTATGAGCAGTTCTTC.

This chain connects TRBV19 to TRBJ1-2; 7 bases match TRBD1. This CDR3 spans 15 amino acids. J was trimmed by 2 bases and V by 3 bases; bases with no gene match: 6. Germline lookup yields CDR1 LNHDA and CDR2 SQIVND (reference sequence). CDR3 bases: TGTGCCAGTAGTATTTCCCCGGGACAGAACTATGGCTACACCTTC. Its translation: CASSISPGQNYGYTF.

This clone was seen just once. The CDR3 loop reads CASSTGLAGVNEQFF. The CDR3, as DNA: TGTGCCAGCAGCACCGGACTAGCGGGGGTTAATGAGCAGTTCTTC. V and J are TRBV7-3 and TRBJ2-1; 13 bases are a match to TRBD2. Germline lookup yields CDR1 SGHTA and CDR2 FQGTGA. With 5 bases clipped from V and 7 bases from J, the junction kept 5 bases outside the gene matches. The CDR3 runs to 15 residues.

This chain connects TRBV4-1 to TRBJ2-2; perhaps TRBD1 as D (5 bases). The V gene lost 6 bases and the J gene lost 1 base, with 15 bases spanning the gap. Germline CDR1 is MGHRA and CDR2 is YSYEKL. The CDR3 covers 16 residues. CDR3 coding DNA: TGCGCCAGCAGTCGGGCAGGGCAAGGGAACACCGGGGAGCTGTTTTTT. This sequence encodes CASSRAGQGNTGELFF.

The chain carries TRBV19 and TRBJ2-7, with 8 bases aligning to TRBD1. The CDR3 is 14 amino acids. Germline-derived CDR1 and CDR2 are LNHDA and SQIVND (reference sequence). V dropped 9 bases and J dropped 1; count of bases not matched to a gene: 8. The CDR3 region is CASQGARPSYEQYF. The CDR3 coding sequence is TGTGCCAGCCAGGGGGCGAGACCGTCCTACGAGCAGTACTTC.

The V call is TRBV7-2, the J call TRBJ1-1, with 8 bases identical to TRBD1. This CDR3 is 16 amino acids long. Germline CDR1 SGHTA, CDR2 FQGNSA. V lost 7 bases, J lost 2 bases, and 12 bases stayed unmatched. CDR3 nucleotides: TGTGCCAGCACTCAGGGGGCGCGGGCGCTCAACACTGAAGCTTTCTTT. This translates into CASTQGARALNTEAFF. The full variable domain, with the rest looked up from reference TRBV7-2 and TRBJ1-1, is GAGVSQSPSNKVTEKGKDVELRCDPISGHTALYWYRQSLGQGLEFLIYFQGNSAPDKSGLPSDRFSAERTGGSVSTLTIQRTQQEDSAVYLCASTQGARALNTEAFFGQGTRLTVV.

The chain joins TRBV6-2 or TRBV6-3 to TRBJ1-5; TRBD1 might be the D (6 bases). CDR3 size: 15 residues. V shed 6 bases and J shed 5 bases, with 17 bases lying between them. Germline V CDR1 and CDR2: MNHEY, SVGEGT. The CDR3 loop is CASSPQGRGDQPQHF. DNA for the CDR3: TGTGCCAGCAGCCCCCAGGGGAGGGGAGATCAGCCCCAGCATTTT.

V gene TRBV3-1 (or the pseudogene TRBV3-2) combines with J gene TRBJ2-7; 9 bases map to TRBD1. The CDR3 length is 17 residues. Unmatched junction bases numbered 12, after V lost 0 bases and J lost 6 bases. The germline V gene encodes CDR1 LGHDT and CDR2 YNNKEL (reference sequence). CDR3 DNA sequence: TGTGCCAGCAGCCAAGAGTGGTCGGAGGACAGGGGACGCGAGCAGTACTTC. Its protein is CASSQEWSEDRGREQYF.

The rearrangement uses TRBV3-1 (or the pseudogene TRBV3-2) and TRBJ1-2; D ambiguous. Germline CDR1 reads LGHDT; CDR2 reads YNNKEL (reference sequence). Trimming took 2 bases from V and 3 from J, leaving 7 bases between them. The CDR3 consists of 13 residues. CDR3 sequence reads: CASSQRVDYGYTF. The CDR3 nucleotides read TGTGCCAGCAGCCAAAGGGTGGACTATGGCTACACCTTC.

The rearrangement links TRBV18 to TRBJ2-7; the D is unclear. Germline CDR1 KGHSH, CDR2 LQKENI. The V gene lost 2 bases and the J gene lost 1 base, with 15 bases spanning the gap. There are 16 residues in the CDR3. In DNA, the CDR3 is TGTGCCAGCTCACCATCGGGCTGGATGCCGTCCTACGAGCAGTACTTC. It encodes CASSPSGWMPSYEQYF.

This chain joins TRBV7-9 and TRBJ2-1; 9 nucleotides match TRBD2. V trimming: 4 bases; J trimming: 4 bases; junction bases outside the gene matches: 5. The CDR3 has 15 amino acids. Germline CDR1 and CDR2: SEHNR and FQNEAQ (reference sequence). The CDR3 loop is CASSSQREVYNEQFF. The CDR3 DNA sequence: TGTGCCAGCAGCTCCCAGCGGGAGGTTTACAATGAGCAGTTCTTC.

The chain carries TRBV19 and TRBJ2-3, with 7 positions matching TRBD2. CDR3 size: 17 residues. Germline V gene sequence: CDR1 LNHDA, CDR2 SQIVND (reference sequence). V dropped 6 bases and J dropped 1; count of bases not matched to a gene: 13. The CDR3 reads CASRPPPRGRGTDTQYF. The CDR3 DNA reads TGTGCCAGTAGACCACCCCCCCGCGGGAGAGGCACAGATACGCAGTATTTT.

The CDR3 bases are TGTGCCAGTAGTAAACTAGCGGGAGGGCCGGGCTCCTACAATGAGCAGTTCTTC. This codes for CASSKLAGGPGSYNEQFF. The V gene is TRBV19, the J gene TRBJ2-1; 13 nucleotides agree with TRBD2. The CDR3 is 18 residues long. V shed 4 bases and J 0 bases; nucleotides not matched to a gene: 6. Germline values: CDR1 LNHDA, CDR2 SQIVND (reference sequence).

This chain uses TRBV19 with TRBJ1-2; D gene uncertain. The CDR3 covers 15 residues. The ends were cut back, 1 base at V and 8 bases at J, with 17 bases in the middle. The germline CDR1 and CDR2 sequences are LNHDA and SQIVND (reference sequence). CDR3 loop: CASSIASRSTKGYTF. The CDR3 bases are TGTGCCAGTAGTATAGCGAGCAGGTCTACAAAGGGCTACACCTTC.

The count of this clone is one. Here the CDR3 DNA reads TGCGCCAGCAGTGAGCTAGCGGGAGCCCGCGAGCAGTACTTC. It translates to CASSELAGAREQYF. The chain combines TRBV10-2 with TRBJ2-7; the match to TRBD2 covers 10 bases. The ends lost 2 bases at V and 6 bases at J; junction bases unmatched: 4. The CDR3 is made up of 14 amino acids. The germline V gene encodes CDR1 WSHSY and CDR2 SAAADI.

This sequence joins TRBV5-4 and TRBJ1-3; tentatively, D is TRBD1 (5 bases). V was shortened by 4 bases and J by 4 bases, with 18 bases between the two germline ends. The V gene's germline CDR1 is SGHNT and CDR2 YYREEE (reference sequence). This CDR3 is built from 16 residues. CDR3 residues: CASSRERQTAGNTIYF. CDR3 coding DNA: TGTGCCAGCAGCCGAGAGAGACAGACTGCAGGAAACACCATATATTTT.

Regarding this clone: One junction end disagrees with the germline gene, perhaps due to a read error. The J gene is TRBJ1-2, the V gene TRBV13; maybe TRBD1 (5 bases). The CDR3 is made up of 13 amino acids. Germline V lookup: CDR1 PRHDT, CDR2 FYEKMQ (reference sequence). CDR3 sequence (DNA): TGTGCCAGCAGCTTCAGGGTTAACAATGGCTACACCTTC. Amino acid sequence: CASSFRVNNGYTF.

This chain connects TRBV19 to TRBJ2-1, with D unclear. The CDR3 covers 14 residues. CDR1 and CDR2 (germline): LNHDA, SQIVND (reference sequence). The V gene lost 3 bases and the J gene lost 6 bases, with 12 bases spanning the gap. The CDR3: CASSMGSWVNEQFF. Written as DNA, the CDR3 is TGTGCCAGTAGTATGGGGTCTTGGGTCAATGAGCAGTTCTTC.